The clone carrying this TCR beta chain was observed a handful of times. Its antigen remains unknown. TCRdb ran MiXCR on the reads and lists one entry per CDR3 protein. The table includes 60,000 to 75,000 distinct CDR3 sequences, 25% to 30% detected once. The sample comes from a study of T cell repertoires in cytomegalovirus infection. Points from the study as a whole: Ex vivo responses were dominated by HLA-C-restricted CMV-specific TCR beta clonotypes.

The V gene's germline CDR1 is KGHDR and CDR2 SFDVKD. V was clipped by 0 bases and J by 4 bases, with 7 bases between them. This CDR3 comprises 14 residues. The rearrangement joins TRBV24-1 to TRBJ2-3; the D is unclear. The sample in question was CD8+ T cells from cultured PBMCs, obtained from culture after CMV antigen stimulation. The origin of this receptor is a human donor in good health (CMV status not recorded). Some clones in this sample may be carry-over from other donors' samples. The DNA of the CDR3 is TGTGCCACCAGTGATTTGGGGCTTTCAGATACGCAGTATTTT. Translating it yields CATSDLGLSDTQYF.